This TCR beta chain was captured by sequencing in a study of T-cell memory formation after mild COVID-19. TCRdb redid the calling of the 5' RACE reads with MiXCR, one entry per CDR3 protein. The table lists approximately 350,000 distinct CDR3 sequences, 10% to 15% of them singletons. As concerns this clonotype: The antigen remains unidentified.

Study-level points and caveats: Cross-reactive memory appears to have joined, as suggested by some responding clones showing up in pre-infection memory. Contracting clones, day 15 to 85, had balanced CD4/CD8, and later expanders favored CD4+. Unconfirmed was the SARS-CoV-2 specificity of second-wave clones that peaked on day 37. Contracting clones localized mainly to CM and EM when CD4+ and mainly to EMRA when CD8+.

V dropped 1 base and J dropped 1 base, with 9 bases sitting between them. The CDR3 loop spans 15 amino acids. Germline lookup yields CDR1 SGHAT and CDR2 FQNNGV. Source material: PBMCs or a T cell subset sorted from them (not recorded which). This chain joins TRBV11-2 and TRBJ2-3; D call uncertain. The source of this sequence is a man aged 18 to 29 who had mild COVID-19 (a few samples of this study predate the infection). Cell type and time point are not known. CDR3 region: CASSLGGWGTDTQYF. For the CDR3, the DNA is TGTGCCAGCAGCTTAGGTGGCTGGGGCACAGATACGCAGTATTTT.